This entry lists 2 T cell receptor beta chains sequenced from one sample in a study of blood T cell repertoires in COVID-19 (dated by TCRdb to about 2020). The library was obtained by the immunoSEQ multiplex PCR assay. Here the immuneACCESS table is served through TCRdb, limited to in-frame sequences with V and J called. Missing clones are a known gap in these copies; in checked studies unresolved V genes cover under half, and the rest lacks a known reason. Here the sample has about 220,000 clones; about 88% occur a single time. The ten top clones hold 10% to 13% of the sample. The material sequenced was peripheral blood. These TCRs come from a woman between 45 and 60 years old with COVID-19, enrolled during active disease.

V and J are TRBV19 and TRBJ1-2; 8 bases line up with TRBD1. Per the germline V gene, CDR1 is LNHDA and CDR2 is SQIVND (reference sequence). Trimming cost V 1 base and J 6 bases; bases outside gene matches: 1. This CDR3 is 13 amino acids long. CDR3 amino acids: CASSIAGGDGYTF. The CDR3 DNA follows: TGTGCCAGTAGTATAGCAGGGGGCGATGGCTACACCTTC. The full variable domain, rest sourced from reference TRBV19 and TRBJ1-2, is DGGITQSPKYLFRKEGQNVTLSCEQNLNHDAMYWYRQDPGQGLRLIYYSQIVNDFQKGDIAEGYSVSREKKESFPLTVTSAQKNPTAFYLCASSIAGGDGYTFGSGTRLTVV.

This clone was counted a single time. The chain employs TRBV2 and TRBJ2-7, with unresolved D. This CDR3 comprises 12 residues. V was clipped by 7 bases and J by 3 bases, with 10 bases between them. Germline lookup yields CDR1 SNHLY and CDR2 FYNNEI. The CDR3 DNA sequence: TGTGCCAGCATCACAGAGCTCTACGAGCAGTACTTC. Its translation: CASITELYEQYF. The full variable domain, its missing parts supplied by reference TRBV2 and TRBJ2-7, is EPEVTQTPSHQVTQMGQEVILRCVPISNHLYFYWYRQILGQKVEFLVSFYNNEISEKSEIFDDQFSVERPDGSNFTLKIRSTKLEDSAMYFCASITELYEQYFGPGTRLTVT.